A selection of T cell receptor beta chains follows, all from one sample in a study of cytomegalovirus exposure and HLA in healthy donors. Here immunoSEQ multiplex PCR was the method, and the copy in TCRdb shows in-frame clones only, minus some. The sample lists around 85,000 clones, roughly 70% occurring once. The sample consisted of PBMCs. Every receptor here comes from a man under 40 in good health and CMV-seropositive. Both conserved end residues are trimmed from each CDR3. Fields, in order: D gene, J gene, V gene, CDR3 protein. A D gene is named only where the DNA matches it firmly.

d_call: TRBD2; j_call: TRBJ2-1; v_call: TRBV9; cdr3_aa: ASSVGLAGANNEQF
d_call: TRBD1; j_call: TRBJ2-5; v_call: TRBV6-5; cdr3_aa: ASSKNRGEETQY
d_call: TRBD2; j_call: TRBJ2-1; v_call: TRBV15; cdr3_aa: ATSRVGGRRGNEQF
d_call: TRBD1; j_call: TRBJ1-1; v_call: TRBV28; cdr3_aa: ASSSAGTGRGTEAF
d_call: NA; j_call: TRBJ1-3; v_call: TRBV7-3; cdr3_aa: ASSLLGPGNSGNTIY
d_call: TRBD1; j_call: TRBJ1-2; v_call: TRBV18; cdr3_aa: ASSPDRERSRGYT
d_call: TRBD2; j_call: TRBJ2-2; v_call: TRBV13; cdr3_aa: ASSARGVNTGELF
d_call: NA; j_call: TRBJ1-2; v_call: TRBV5-6; cdr3_aa: ASSWGQGAVGYP
d_call: TRBD1; j_call: TRBJ1-1; v_call: TRBV29-1; cdr3_aa: SGGTANTEAF
d_call: TRBD1; j_call: TRBJ2-3; v_call: TRBV2; cdr3_aa: ASSSQGAVADTQY
d_call: NA; j_call: TRBJ2-7; v_call: TRBV6-6; cdr3_aa: ASSPGVAYEQY
d_call: NA; j_call: TRBJ2-7; v_call: TRBV7-2; cdr3_aa: ASSSGRGDFLREQY
d_call: NA; j_call: TRBJ1-5; v_call: TRBV5-5; cdr3_aa: ASSLGTEYSNQPQH
d_call: NA; j_call: TRBJ2-5; v_call: TRBV30; cdr3_aa: AWSSVSGVGTQY
d_call: TRBD1; j_call: TRBJ2-3; v_call: TRBV5-1; cdr3_aa: ASSAAPGTGGTDTQY
d_call: NA; j_call: TRBJ1-2; v_call: TRBV5-4; cdr3_aa: ASSSGIPASDYT
d_call: TRBD1; j_call: TRBJ1-1; v_call: TRBV7-6; cdr3_aa: ASSLQGGGTEAF
d_call: NA; j_call: TRBJ1-4; v_call: TRBV2; cdr3_aa: ASSIRGRNNEKLF
d_call: TRBD2; j_call: TRBJ2-5; v_call: TRBV7-9; cdr3_aa: ASSLAGGLETQY
d_call: TRBD2; j_call: TRBJ2-3; v_call: TRBV4-3; cdr3_aa: ASSLAGGLTDTQY
d_call: TRBD2; j_call: TRBJ2-3; v_call: TRBV9; cdr3_aa: ASNDLRGSSGGSTDTQY
d_call: TRBD2; j_call: TRBJ2-4; v_call: TRBV6-1; cdr3_aa: ASSEALPAGGTKNIQY
d_call: NA; j_call: TRBJ1-2; v_call: TRBV6-6; cdr3_aa: ASRREDYGYT
d_call: NA; j_call: TRBJ1-2; v_call: TRBV29-1; cdr3_aa: SVEDQGASYGYT
d_call: NA; j_call: TRBJ1-6; v_call: TRBV28; cdr3_aa: ASRGRNSPLH
d_call: NA; j_call: TRBJ2-7; v_call: TRBV2; cdr3_aa: ASLPVSTGEAYEQY
d_call: NA; j_call: TRBJ2-1; v_call: TRBV29-1; cdr3_aa: SERRTASSYNEQF
d_call: NA; j_call: TRBJ1-6; v_call: TRBV9; cdr3_aa: ASSVGARGANSPLH
d_call: TRBD1; j_call: TRBJ1-1; v_call: TRBV7-9; cdr3_aa: ASSSRGQGTEAF
d_call: NA; j_call: TRBJ2-7; v_call: TRBV6-5; cdr3_aa: ASSSPGRGSYEQY
d_call: TRBD1; j_call: TRBJ1-1; v_call: TRBV6-5; cdr3_aa: ASSSTGTGMNTEAF
d_call: NA; j_call: TRBJ1-1; v_call: TRBV9; cdr3_aa: ASSVGIGGYTEAF
d_call: NA; j_call: TRBJ1-2; v_call: TRBV19; cdr3_aa: ASRRGAVYGYT
d_call: NA; j_call: TRBJ1-6; v_call: TRBV10-3; cdr3_aa: AISVDGQGSPLN
d_call: NA; j_call: TRBJ2-3; v_call: TRBV6-1; cdr3_aa: ASSGSVPDTQY
d_call: TRBD1; j_call: TRBJ1-5; v_call: TRBV5-8; cdr3_aa: ASSFDRGDQPQH
d_call: NA; j_call: TRBJ1-2; v_call: TRBV11-2; cdr3_aa: ASARGAGNYYGYT
d_call: NA; j_call: TRBJ2-2; v_call: TRBV7-3; cdr3_aa: ASSFDRIGTGELF
d_call: NA; j_call: TRBJ2-7; v_call: TRBV5-8; cdr3_aa: ASSLAATYFYEQY
d_call: TRBD1; j_call: TRBJ1-2; v_call: TRBV6-6; cdr3_aa: ASSRTTGTVYGYT
d_call: NA; j_call: TRBJ2-2; v_call: TRBV19; cdr3_aa: ASSIDQGVGELF
d_call: TRBD1; j_call: TRBJ1-6; v_call: TRBV19; cdr3_aa: ASSTTQGAALH
d_call: NA; j_call: TRBJ1-3; v_call: TRBV9; cdr3_aa: ASSVEGQISGNTIY
d_call: NA; j_call: TRBJ2-3; v_call: TRBV7-5; cdr3_aa: ARSSLVNTQY
d_call: TRBD2; j_call: TRBJ2-3; v_call: TRBV5-5; cdr3_aa: ASSSHGGRAGGTDTQY
d_call: NA; j_call: TRBJ1-5; v_call: TRBV7-3; cdr3_aa: ASSLASNQPQH